Listed below are T cell receptor beta chains from one sample, sequenced in a study of human T cells and chemical hapten exposure. TCRdb called the RACE reads again in MiXCR, with one record for every CDR3 protein. The repertoire holds roughly 110,000 distinct CDR3 sequences, approximately 12% seen once, with about 1.6% in the top ten. The source material was whole blood, sampled in connection with sensitization to the hapten diphenylcyclopropenone (DPC). These receptors were collected from a woman aged 45-60 years with alopecia areata. Some clones in this sample may be carry-over from other donors' samples. Each CDR3 is given with its conserved first and last residue. A D gene is named only where the DNA matches it firmly. Clone size, where shown, is once, few, many, or a class for clones that have expanded.

once 17 TRBJ1-4 TRBV5-1 TRBD1 TGCGCCAGCAGCATCAGGGGGCGCGCGTTAACTAATGAAAAACTGTTTTTT CASSIRGRALTNEKLFF
many 15 TRBJ2-1 TRBV20-1 - TGCAGTGCTAGAGAGTCCCCGAGTTCCTACAATGAGCAGTTCTTC CSARESPSSYNEQFF
many 11 TRBJ2-3 TRBV28 - TGTGCCAGCAGTGACGGAGATACGCAGTATTTT CASSDGDTQYF
many 14 TRBJ2-3 TRBV7-6 - TGTGCCAGCAGCCCTCGGACCCTCCCAGATACGCAGTATTTT CASSPRTLPDTQYF
- 15 TRBJ2-5 TRBV10-3 - TGTGCCATCAGTGAGTTACAGGGTGGCCAAGAGACCCAGTACTTC CAISELQGGQETQYF
once 11 TRBJ2-7 TRBV28 - TGTGCCAGCAGTTCATCCCACGAGCAGTACTTC CASSSSHEQYF
- 18 TRBJ1-1 TRBV7-2 TRBD1 TGTGCCAGCAGCTTAAGGTTGCAGGGGGCTACAAGGAACACTGAAGCTTTCTTT CASSLRLQGATRNTEAFF
- 15 TRBJ2-5 TRBV4-1 TRBD1 TGCGCCAGCAGACGGACAGGGATTGGGGTAGAGACCCAGTACTTC CASRRTGIGVETQYF
many 14 TRBJ1-6 TRBV7-2 TRBD1 TGTGCCAGCAGCCGGACAGGGGGGAATTCACCCCTCCACTTT CASSRTGGNSPLHF
few 15 TRBJ2-2 TRBV5-1 - TGCGCCAGCAGTGTGACTAGTGGGGCCACCGGGGAGCTGTTTTTT CASSVTSGATGELFF
- 12 TRBJ2-7 TRBV2 - TGTGCCAGCAGTCCCCTCTCCTACGAGCAGTACTTC CASSPLSYEQYF
few 15 TRBJ2-1 TRBV11-1 TRBD2 TGTGCCAGCAGACTCCAGGGACTAGCGGGAGAAGAGCAGTTCTTC CASRLQGLAGEEQFF
few 17 TRBJ2-2 TRBV12-3/TRBV12-4 TRBD2 TGTGCCAGCAGCCCCGCTAGCGGATTCGCGAACACCGGGGAGCTGTTTTTT CASSPASGFANTGELFF
- 15 TRBJ2-7 TRBV6-5 - TGTGCCAGCAGTAGTTCGGGGGCGCCAAGTTACGAGCAGTACTTC CASSSSGAPSYEQYF
few 13 TRBJ2-3 TRBV5-1 - TGCGCCAGCAGCGTTTCCCCCGGGGATACGCAGTATTTT CASSVSPGDTQYF
- 12 TRBJ1-3 TRBV5-1 - TGCGCCAGCAGCTTGGATCGAAACACCATATATTTT CASSLDRNTIYF
many 15 TRBJ2-7 TRBV6-2/TRBV6-3 TRBD1 TGTGCCAGCAGTTACGGGACAGACCGAACCTACGAGCAGTACTTC CASSYGTDRTYEQYF